The 20 T cell receptor beta chains below come from one sample, sequenced in a study of technical replicates of blood from a few donors. The protocol was immunoSEQ multiplex PCR, while the TCRdb copy is restricted to in-frame clones and leaves out a portion. The table records about 93,000 clones, 95% of them present only once. The sample taken for sequencing was T cells isolated from PBMCs. The receptors were gathered from a human donor in good health.

This clone occurred once. The chain has TRBV7-2 and TRBJ2-3, with 13 bases aligning to TRBD2. In germline, CDR1 is SGHTA, CDR2 FQGNSA. This CDR3 spans 17 amino acids. V shed 5 bases and J 6 bases; nucleotides not matched to a gene: 11. The CDR3 bases are TGTGCCAGCAGCCCGTGGACTAGCGGGGGAGTCTGGGATACGCAGTATTTT. Residues: CASSPWTSGGVWDTQYF. Variable domain in full (rest from reference TRBV7-2 and TRBJ2-3): GAGVSQSPSNKVTEKGKDVELRCDPISGHTALYWYRQSLGQGLEFLIYFQGNSAPDKSGLPSDRFSAERTGGSVSTLTIQRTQQEDSAVYLCASSPWTSGGVWDTQYFGPGTRLTVL.

The rearrangement links TRBV28 to TRBJ1-5; possible D gene TRBD1, 5 bases. The CDR3 length is 15 residues. Trimming pared 6 bases from V and 0 bases from J, leaving 12 bases between. Per germline, CDR1 MDHEN and CDR2 SYDVKM. The CDR3 DNA reads TGTGCCAGCAGAAACCGACAGTATAGCAATCAGCCCCAGCATTTT. Translated, it gives CASRNRQYSNQPQHF. The full variable domain, its missing parts supplied by reference TRBV28 and TRBJ1-5, is DVKVTQSSRYLVKRTGEKVFLECVQDMDHENMFWYRQDPGLGLRLIYFSYDVKMKEKGDIPEGYSVSREKKERFSLILESASTNQTSMYLCASRNRQYSNQPQHFGDGTRLSIL.

This chain's CDR3 is CASSGTGASRPKLFF. The CDR3 coding sequence is TGTGCCAGCAGCGGGACAGGGGCGTCTCGCCCAAAACTGTTTTTT. This chain connects TRBV5-6 to TRBJ1-4; 10 nucleotides line up with TRBD1. Germline V CDR1 and CDR2: SGHDT, YYEEEE. Trimming at V came to 4 bases and at J to 10 bases, leaving 10 bases not matched to a gene. There are 15 residues in the CDR3. Looking up the rest from reference TRBV5-6 and TRBJ1-4 gives the full variable domain: DAGVTQSPTHLIKTRGQQVTLRCSPKSGHDTVSWYQQALGQGPQFIFQYYEEEERQRGNFPDRFSGHQFPNYSSELNVNALLLGDSALYLCASSGTGASRPKLFFGSGTQLSVL.

This sequence joins TRBV4-1 and TRBJ2-5; 10 nucleotides line up with TRBD2. V lost 3 bases and J lost 2; bases outside the gene matches: 9. The CDR3 length is 17 residues. Germline values: CDR1 MGHRA, CDR2 YSYEKL. CDR3 bases: TGCGCCAGCAGCCACAATCCTAGCGGGGGAGTTCAAGAGACCCAGTACTTC. It is translated as CASSHNPSGGVQETQYF.

The genes are TRBV2 and TRBJ2-7; TRBD1 might be the D (5 bases). The CDR3 is made up of 13 amino acids. Germline V CDR1 and CDR2: SNHLY, FYNNEI. V was cut by 3 bases and J by 3 bases, with 9 bases left in between. CDR3 sequence (DNA): TGTGCCAGCAGTGACCCAGGGAACTACGAGCAGTACTTC. Translation gives CASSDPGNYEQYF.

The chain is built from TRBV19 and TRBJ2-7; possible D gene TRBD1, 6 bases. V lost 6 bases and J lost 5, with 11 bases in between. Germline V gene sequence: CDR1 LNHDA, CDR2 SQIVND (reference sequence). The CDR3 loop spans 12 amino acids. CDR3 amino acids: CASSRDIDEQYF. Here the CDR3 DNA reads TGTGCCAGTAGCCGGGACATCGACGAGCAGTACTTC.

The V gene is TRBV6-1, the J gene TRBJ1-5; D ambiguous. Trimming took off 5 bases at V and 3 bases at J, with 8 bases between the two ends. CDR3 length: 13 amino acids. In germline, CDR1 is MNHNS, CDR2 SASEGT. The CDR3 sequence: CASSRELNQPQHF. In DNA, the CDR3 is TGTGCCAGCAGTAGGGAGCTCAATCAGCCCCAGCATTTT.

The genes are TRBV7-9 and TRBJ1-5; D remains ambiguous. V gave up 11 bases and J gave up 4 bases, with 12 bases separating them. This CDR3 has 12 amino acids. CDR1 is SEHNR, CDR2 FQNEAQ, per germline (reference sequence). Here the CDR3 DNA reads TGTGCCTTCCTCCGGGGAAATCAGCCCCAGCATTTT. Amino acids: CAFLRGNQPQHF.

V is TRBV5-1 and J is TRBJ2-1; 8 positions match TRBD2. Losses at the gene ends were 2 bases for V and 5 bases for J; bases not matched to a gene: 0. The CDR3 length is 13 residues. Per germline, CDR1 SGHRS and CDR2 YFSETQ. The CDR3 nucleotides are TGCGCCAGCAGCTTACTAGCGGACAATGAGCAGTTCTTC. It translates to CASSLLADNEQFF.

The chain joins TRBV11-2 to TRBJ2-2; possibly TRBD2 for D (7 bases). Germline V gene lookup returns CDR1 SGHAT and CDR2 FQNNGV. The CDR3 consists of 16 residues. Trimming removed 5 bases from V and 10 bases from J, with 23 bases in between. In nucleotides, the CDR3 is TGTGCCAGCAGCCCGACGGGGGGCTTTCCCACACCGGAGCTGTTTTTT. It yields the protein CASSPTGGFPTPELFF.

The chain employs TRBV5-1 and TRBJ2-1, with D tentatively TRBD2 (5 bases). V was trimmed by 2 bases and J by 6 bases, leaving 6 bases between them. There are 12 residues in the CDR3. From germline, CDR1 is SGHRS and CDR2 YFSETQ. The CDR3 DNA reads as TGCGCCAGCAGCTTTCTAGCCAATGAGCAGTTCTTC. Translated: CASSFLANEQFF.

The J gene is TRBJ2-7, the V gene TRBV6-5; D might be TRBD2 (6 bases). V was shortened by 6 bases and J by 4 bases, with 16 bases between the two germline ends. Germline V CDR1 and CDR2: MNHEY, SVGAGI. The CDR3 has 14 residues. The CDR3 sequence is CASSLVGGRYEQYF. The CDR3 DNA reads as TGTGCCAGCAGCCTGGTCGGGGGTCGGTACGAGCAGTACTTC.

This chain uses TRBV28 with TRBJ2-1; TRBD1 might be the D (6 bases). There are 15 residues in the CDR3. CDR1 is MDHEN, CDR2 SYDVKM, per germline. V lost 6 bases and J lost 0, with 12 bases in between. CDR3 sequence reads: CASSSTGSSYNEQFF. The DNA for the CDR3 is TGTGCCAGCAGCTCTACAGGGAGCTCCTACAATGAGCAGTTCTTC.

The chain combines TRBV14 with TRBJ2-7; 10 bases line up with TRBD2. J lost 3 bases, V lost 1 base, and 9 bases had no gene match. Germline V gene sequence: CDR1 SGHDN, CDR2 FVKESK. This CDR3 spans 17 amino acids. The chain's CDR3 is CASSQAPLAGVSYEQYF. CDR3 DNA sequence: TGTGCCAGCAGCCAAGCCCCCCTAGCGGGAGTTAGCTACGAGCAGTACTTC.

The chain combines TRBV5-1 with TRBJ1-1; no reliable D call. With 0 bases removed from V and 4 bases from J, the gap between germline ends came to 7 bases. The CDR3 length is 13 residues. From germline, CDR1 is SGHRS and CDR2 YFSETQ. CDR3 coding DNA: TGCGCCAGCAGCTTGGAGCAGCGCACTGAAGCTTTCTTT. This sequence encodes CASSLEQRTEAFF.

The chain links TRBV5-1 to TRBJ2-1; TRBD2 agrees at 8 bases. The V gene's germline CDR1 is SGHRS and CDR2 YFSETQ. The V gene end was trimmed by 1 base and the J gene end by 7 bases; junction bases not matched to a gene: 7. The CDR3 is 15 residues long. This chain's CDR3 is CASSLSGGPRNEQFF. The CDR3, as DNA: TGCGCCAGCAGCTTGTCGGGAGGGCCGAGGAATGAGCAGTTCTTC.

This clone occurred once. The chain carries TRBV6-4 and TRBJ2-2; D not certain. Trimming removed 6 bases from V and 2 bases from J, with 7 bases in between. This CDR3 comprises 13 residues. Germline values: CDR1 MRHNA, CDR2 SNTAGT. Here the CDR3 reads CASSPRNTGELFF. As DNA, the CDR3 is TGTGCCAGCAGCCCCAGAAACACCGGGGAGCTGTTTTTT.

The V and J genes are TRBV19 and TRBJ1-2; D is unclear. The V gene's germline CDR1 is LNHDA and CDR2 SQIVND (reference sequence). The ends were cut back, 7 bases at V and 6 bases at J, with 12 bases in the middle. The CDR3 totals 12 residues. Written as DNA, the CDR3 is TGTGCCAGTACTACCACCGCTAATGGCTACACCTTC. It translates to CASTTTANGYTF.

This clone was observed a few times. The chain links TRBV6-5 to TRBJ1-5; the match to TRBD1 covers 7 bases. V dropped 2 bases and J dropped 3; count of bases not matched to a gene: 4. The CDR3 covers 15 residues. CDR1 is MNHEY and CDR2 is SVGAGI in the germline V gene. Here the CDR3 reads CASSYGRGSNQPQHF. CDR3 DNA sequence: TGTGCCAGCAGTTACGGCAGGGGGTCCAATCAGCCCCAGCATTTT.

J is TRBJ2-2 and V is TRBV2; TRBD2 matches at 7 bases. The junction had 6 bases not matched to a gene; V was cut back by 7 bases and J by 4 bases. Germline V gives CDR1 SNHLY, CDR2 FYNNEI. CDR3 length: 14 amino acids. CDR3 sequence: CASMALASTGELFF. The CDR3 region has the DNA TGTGCCAGCATGGCACTAGCGAGCACCGGGGAGCTGTTTTTT. Drawing the rest from reference TRBV2 and TRBJ2-2, the complete variable domain is EPEVTQTPSHQVTQMGQEVILRCVPISNHLYFYWYRQILGQKVEFLVSFYNNEISEKSEIFDDQFSVERPDGSNFTLKIRSTKLEDSAMYFCASMALASTGELFFGEGSRLTVL.